The TCR beta chain described here comes from a study of T cells in localized non-small cell lung cancer. This clone appeared many times. CDR3 length: 15 residues. The J segment lost 2 bases and the V segment lost 3 bases, leaving 6 bases of the junction unmatched. CDR1 and CDR2 (germline): SGHNT, YENEEA. TCRdb keeps only in-frame clones here, not all; method: immunoSEQ multiplex PCR. The data show around 6,700 clones, under 55% seen once. The sequenced sample was lung tumor tissue, obtained before any cancer treatment. This TCR derives from a man between 40 and 70 years old with stage III lung adenocarcinoma. The chain carries TRBV11-3 and TRBJ2-5; 7 positions agree with TRBD2. The CDR3 reads CASSLLLADQETQYF. In DNA form, the CDR3 reads TGTGCCAGCAGCTTGCTCCTAGCGGATCAAGAGACCCAGTACTTC.